This TCR beta chain was observed in a study of shared clonotypes between healthy human individuals. The CDR3 length is 14 residues. Germline CDR1 SGHRS, CDR2 YFSETQ. Trimming at V came to 3 bases and at J to 3 bases, leaving 5 bases not matched to a gene. The method was immunoSEQ multiplex PCR; TCRdb's version includes in-frame clones alone and lacks a portion of them. Here the sample spans some 680,000 clones, 73% being singletons. This clone was recorded only once. The chain carries TRBV5-1 and TRBJ1-1; 7 bases are a match to TRBD1. What was sequenced was memory CD4+ T cells sorted from blood. Sample subset: CD45RA-negative fraction. The sequence came from a woman in her twenties or thirties in good health. CDR3 sequence: CASSWGTDHTEAFF. The CDR3 nucleotides are TGCGCCAGCAGCTGGGGGACAGACCACACTGAAGCTTTCTTT.